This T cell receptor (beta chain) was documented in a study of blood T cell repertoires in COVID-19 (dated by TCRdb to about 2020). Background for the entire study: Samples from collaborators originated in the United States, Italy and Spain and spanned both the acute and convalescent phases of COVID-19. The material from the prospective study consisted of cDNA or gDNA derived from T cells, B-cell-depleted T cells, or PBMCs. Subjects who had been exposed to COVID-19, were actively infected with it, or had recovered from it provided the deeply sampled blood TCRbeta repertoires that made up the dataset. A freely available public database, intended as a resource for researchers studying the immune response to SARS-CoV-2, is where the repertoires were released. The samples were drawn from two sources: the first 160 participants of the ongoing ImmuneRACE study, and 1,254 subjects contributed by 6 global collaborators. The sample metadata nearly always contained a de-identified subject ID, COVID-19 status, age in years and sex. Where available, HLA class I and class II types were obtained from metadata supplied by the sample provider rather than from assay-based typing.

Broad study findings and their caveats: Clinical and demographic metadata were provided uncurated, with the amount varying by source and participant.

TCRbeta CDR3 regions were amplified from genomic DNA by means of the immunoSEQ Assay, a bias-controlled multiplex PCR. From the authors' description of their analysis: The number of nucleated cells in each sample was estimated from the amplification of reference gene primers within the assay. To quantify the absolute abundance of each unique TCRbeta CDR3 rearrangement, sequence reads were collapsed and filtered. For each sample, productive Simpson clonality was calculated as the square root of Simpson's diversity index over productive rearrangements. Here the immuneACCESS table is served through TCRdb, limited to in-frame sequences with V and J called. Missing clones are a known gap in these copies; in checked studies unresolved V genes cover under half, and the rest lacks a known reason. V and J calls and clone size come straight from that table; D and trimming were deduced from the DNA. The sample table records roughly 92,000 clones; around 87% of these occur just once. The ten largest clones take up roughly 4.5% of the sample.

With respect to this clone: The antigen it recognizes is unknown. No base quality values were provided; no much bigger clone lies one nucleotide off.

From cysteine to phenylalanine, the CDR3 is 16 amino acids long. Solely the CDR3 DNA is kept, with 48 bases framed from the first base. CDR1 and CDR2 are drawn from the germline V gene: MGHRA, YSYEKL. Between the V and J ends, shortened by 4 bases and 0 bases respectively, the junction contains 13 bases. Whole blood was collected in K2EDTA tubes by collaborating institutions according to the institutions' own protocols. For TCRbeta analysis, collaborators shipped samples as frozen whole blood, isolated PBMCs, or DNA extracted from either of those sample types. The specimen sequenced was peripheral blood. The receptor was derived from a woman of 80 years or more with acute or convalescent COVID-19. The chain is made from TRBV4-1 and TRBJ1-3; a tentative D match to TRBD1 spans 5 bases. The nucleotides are TGCGCCAGCAGCCTAGGACACCCGAGCTCTGGAAACACCATATATTTT. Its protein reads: CASSLGHPSSGNTIYF.